The TCR beta chain described here comes from a study of human T cells and chemical hapten exposure. At the level of the study: Doses of diphenylcyclopropenone went to the patients' scalps weekly throughout the roughly 24-week study.

Indicated time point: pre-sensitization, week 0. Documented treatment: therapeutic diphenylcyclopropenone sensitization with weekly scalp DPC. Germline CDR1 is MNHEY and CDR2 is SVGEGT. Trimming cost V 4 bases and J 4 bases, with 7 bases left between them. The CDR3 totals 12 residues. Study findings and constraints: TCRs exceeding 1 in 1000 frequency stayed unchanged with DPC sensitization.

TCRdb re-analysed the RACE reads in MiXCR, keeping a single row per CDR3 protein. The data contain a few hundred thousand distinct CDR3 sequences, 4.5% to 7% of them singletons. Regarding this clonotype: The antigen remains unidentified.

The chain combines TRBV6-2 or TRBV6-3 with TRBJ1-1; perhaps TRBD1 as D (5 bases). This TCR was sampled from a young woman with alopecia areata. Some clones in this sample may be carry-over from other donors' samples. The material was whole blood, obtained in connection with sensitization to the hapten diphenylcyclopropenone (DPC). The CDR3: CASSSDSTEAFF. CDR3 in DNA: TGTGCCAGCAGTTCAGACAGCACTGAAGCTTTCTTT.